A selection of T cell receptor beta chains follows, all from one sample in a study of tumor and adjacent non-tumor tissue in lung cancer. MiXCR was run by TCRdb on the multiplex PCR reads, yielding one entry per CDR3 protein. The sample gives tens of thousands of distinct CDR3 sequences, approximately 71% of which show up once; roughly 26% is in the top ten. Sequencing was performed on distant non-tumor lung tissue. These receptors were obtained from a woman between 45 and 60 years old with non-small cell lung cancer. CDR3s include the opening cysteine and the closing phenylalanine or tryptophan. A D gene is named only where the DNA matches it firmly. Where a row states a size, it is once, few, many or the class of an expanded clone; other rows omit it.

TRBV6-6	TRBD2	few	TRBJ2-2	CASSWTRPNTGELFF	TGTGCCAGCAGTTGGACTAGGCCCAACACCGGGGAGCTGTTTTTT
TRBV11-3	TRBD1	.	TRBJ2-1	CASSSLGQGVEQFF	TGTGCCAGCAGCTCCCTTGGACAGGGAGTTGAGCAGTTCTTC
TRBV20-1	.	.	TRBJ2-7	CSAGDPGFYEQYF	TGCAGTGCTGGAGATCCAGGATTTTACGAGCAGTACTTC
TRBV4-1	.	.	TRBJ1-1	CASSPLETAKTEAFF	TGCGCCAGCAGCCCCTTGGAGACAGCGAAGACTGAAGCTTTCTTT
TRBV20-1	.	.	TRBJ1-2	CSALMEPTLNYGYTF	TGTAGTGCCCTCATGGAACCGACCCTAAACTATGGCTACACCTTC
TRBV20-1	TRBD1	.	TRBJ2-1	CSAPDRGNEQLF	TGCAGTGCACCGGACAGGGGCAATGAGCAGCTCTTC
TRBV10-3	.	.	TRBJ2-6	CAISDPTGGANFLTF	TGTGCCATCAGTGACCCTACTGGGGGGGCCAACTTCCTGACTTTC
TRBV9	TRBD2	few	TRBJ2-7	CASSVGAGTYEQYF	TGTGCCAGCAGCGTAGGAGCGGGGACCTACGAGCAGTACTTC
TRBV4-1	.	.	TRBJ1-1	CACSQDLYMVGAEALF	TGCGCCTGCAGCCAAGATCTCTACATGGTCGGCGCTGAAGCTCTCTTT
TRBV20-1	.	.	TRBJ1-1	CSTSEHQNTEAFF	TGCAGTACTAGTGAACACCAGAACACTGAAGCTTTCTTT
TRBV20-1	.	many	TRBJ1-6	CSARDRRRGDSPLHF	TGCAGTGCTAGAGATAGGCGCAGGGGAGATTCACCCCTCCACTTT
TRBV4-2	TRBD2	.	TRBJ2-1	CGSSQTSGRADEQFF	TGTGGCAGCAGCCAAACTAGTGGGAGGGCCGATGAGCAGTTCTTC
TRBV29-1	TRBD2	.	TRBJ2-1	CSVEDALAGQGNEQFF	TGCAGCGTTGAAGATGCCTTAGCGGGACAAGGCAATGAGCAGTTCTTC
TRBV6-1	TRBD1	once	TRBJ1-1	CVSTPPGQVGLEAFF	TGTGTCAGCACTCCACCGGGACAGGTGGGCCTAGAAGCTTTCTTT
TRBV29-1	.	once	TRBJ2-7	CSEGPTSYGQYF	TGCAGCGAGGGGCCAACCTCCTACGGGCAGTACTTC
TRBV29-1	.	.	TRBJ2-5	CSFESLLQETQYF	TGCAGCTTTGAAAGCCTGCTCCAGGAGACCCAGTACTTC
TRBV11-2	.	many	TRBJ2-7	CASSLVPTRGPTGHYEQYF	TGTGCCAGCAGCTTAGTCCCTACGAGGGGCCCAACGGGGCACTACGAGCAGTACTTC
TRBV5-6	TRBD2	.	TRBJ2-3	CADSLVSSGVRDTQYF	TGTGCCGACAGCTTGGTATCTAGCGGCGTGAGGGATACGCAGTATTTT
TRBV5-1	.	.	TRBJ2-1	CAISLNRNEQFF	TGCGCCATCAGCTTGAACCGGAATGAGCAGTTCTTC
TRBV11-2	.	few	TRBJ2-1	CASSLELVGYNEQFF	TGTGCCAGCAGCTTAGAATTAGTGGGGTACAATGAGCAATTCTTC
TRBV20-1	.	many	TRBJ1-2	CSGVTAGGYGYTF	TGCAGTGGGGTTACGGCAGGTGGATATGGCTACACCTTC
TRBV12-3/TRBV12-4	.	.	TRBJ2-7	CTSSTTRSEQYF	TGTACCAGCAGTACCACACGGAGCGAGCAGTACTTC
TRBV20-1	.	.	TRBJ2-3	CGAGPFFRQDTQYF	TGCGGTGCTGGGCCATTCTTCCGCCAGGATACGCAGTATTTC
TRBV11-2	TRBD1	.	TRBJ2-7	CANSLESDRVGIYEQYF	TGTGCCAACAGCTTAGAGAGCGACAGGGTGGGCATCTACGAGCAGTATTTC
TRBV4-3	.	.	TRBJ1-6	CARSQQHGQYNSPLHF	TGCGCCAGGAGCCAACAACACGGTCAATATAATTCACCCCTCCACTTT
TRBV6-1	.	.	TRBJ2-5	CGSTEGADKETQYF	TGTGGCAGCACTGAAGGAGCGGATAAAGAGACCCAGTACTTC
TRBV5-1	.	few	TRBJ2-1	CASSFPGIYNEQFF	TGCGCCAGCAGCTTCCCAGGGATATACAATGAGCAGTTCTTC
TRBV4-2	.	.	TRBJ1-5	CASSLCWAIETNQPQHF	TGTGCCAGCAGCCTCTGTTGGGCCATAGAGACAAATCAGCCCCAGCATTTT
TRBV20-1	.	many	TRBJ1-1	CSPTGTTDEAFF	TGCAGCCCTACCGGGACGACGGATGAAGCTTTCTTT
TRBV11-2	.	.	TRBJ1-5	CASSLEMWGETADTQHF	TGTGCCAGCAGCTTAGAAATGTGGGGCGAGACGGCAGATACGCAGCATTTT
TRBV20-1	.	.	TRBJ2-2	CSVRGNAGELFF	TGCAGTGTTAGAGGAAATGCAGGGGAGCTGTTTTTT
TRBV29-1	TRBD2	.	TRBJ2-1	CTVEDGGRSSYKGQFF	TGCACCGTTGAAGATGGCGGGAGGAGCTCCTACAAAGGGCAGTTCTTC
TRBV11-2	.	.	TRBJ2-2	CASNATGQNTGELFF	TGTGCCAGCAATGCGACAGGACAGAACACCGGGGAGCTGTTTTTT
TRBV24-1	TRBD1	.	TRBJ1-1	CATSDPTGVGEAFF	TGTGCCACCAGTGACCCAACAGGGGTGGGTGAAGCTTTCTTT
TRBV20-1	.	many	TRBJ1-1	CSAILQGANTEAFF	TGCAGTGCTATATTACAGGGCGCAAACACTGAAGCTTTCTTT